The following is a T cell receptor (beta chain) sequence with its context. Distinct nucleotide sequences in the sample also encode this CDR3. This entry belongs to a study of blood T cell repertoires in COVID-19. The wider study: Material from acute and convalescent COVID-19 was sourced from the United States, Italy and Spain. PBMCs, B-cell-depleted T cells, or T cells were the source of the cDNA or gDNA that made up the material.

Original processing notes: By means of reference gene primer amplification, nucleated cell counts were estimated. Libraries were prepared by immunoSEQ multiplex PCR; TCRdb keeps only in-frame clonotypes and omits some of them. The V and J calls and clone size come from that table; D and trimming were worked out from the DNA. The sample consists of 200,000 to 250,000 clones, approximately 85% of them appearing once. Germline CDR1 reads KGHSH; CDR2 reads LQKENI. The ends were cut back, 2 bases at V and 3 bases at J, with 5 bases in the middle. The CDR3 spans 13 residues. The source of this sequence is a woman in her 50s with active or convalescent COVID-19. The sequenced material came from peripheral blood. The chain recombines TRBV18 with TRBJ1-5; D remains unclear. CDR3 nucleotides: TGTGCCAGCTCACCAGGGCTCAATCAGCCCCAGCATTTT. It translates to CASSPGLNQPQHF.